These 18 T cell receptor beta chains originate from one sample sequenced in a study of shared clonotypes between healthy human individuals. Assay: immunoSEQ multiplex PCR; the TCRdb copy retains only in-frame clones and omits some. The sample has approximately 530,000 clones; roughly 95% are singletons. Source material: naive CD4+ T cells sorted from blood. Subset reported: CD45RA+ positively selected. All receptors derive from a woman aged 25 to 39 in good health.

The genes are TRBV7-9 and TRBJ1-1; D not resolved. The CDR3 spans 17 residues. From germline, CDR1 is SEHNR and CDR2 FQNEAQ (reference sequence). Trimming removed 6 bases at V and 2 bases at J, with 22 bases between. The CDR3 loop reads CASRPRAFGSSNTEAFF. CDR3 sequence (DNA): TGTGCCAGCAGACCCCGGGCCTTCGGCTCCTCTAACACTGAAGCTTTCTTT.

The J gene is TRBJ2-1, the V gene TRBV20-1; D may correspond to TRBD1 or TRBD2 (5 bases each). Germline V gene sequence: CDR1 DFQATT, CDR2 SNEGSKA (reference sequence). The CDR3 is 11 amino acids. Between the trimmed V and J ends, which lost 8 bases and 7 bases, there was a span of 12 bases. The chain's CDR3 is CSSGPLNEQFF. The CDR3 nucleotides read TGCAGTTCGGGGCCTCTAAATGAGCAGTTCTTC.

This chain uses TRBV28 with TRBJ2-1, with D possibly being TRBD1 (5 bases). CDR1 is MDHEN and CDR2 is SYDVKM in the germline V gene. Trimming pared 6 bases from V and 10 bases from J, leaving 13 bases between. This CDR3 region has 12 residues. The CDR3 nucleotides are TGTGCCAGCAGGACCCAGGGTTACGAGCAGTTCTTC. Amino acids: CASRTQGYEQFF.

CDR3 nucleotide sequence: TGCAGCGCCGGGCCGGTGGGGATCGAAAAACTGTTTTTT. Its protein is CSAGPVGIEKLFF. The chain joins TRBV29-1 to TRBJ1-4; no firm D call. The CDR3 sequence is 13 residues long. Trimming pared 7 bases from V and 8 bases from J, leaving 17 bases between. The germline V gene encodes CDR1 SQVTM and CDR2 ANQGSEA.

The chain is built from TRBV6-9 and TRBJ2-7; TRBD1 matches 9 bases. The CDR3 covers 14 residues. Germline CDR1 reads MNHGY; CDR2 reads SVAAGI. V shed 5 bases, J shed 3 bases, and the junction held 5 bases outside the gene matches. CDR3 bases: TGTGCCAGCAGTCCTCCGGGACAGGGCTACGAGCAGTACTTC. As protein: CASSPPGQGYEQYF.

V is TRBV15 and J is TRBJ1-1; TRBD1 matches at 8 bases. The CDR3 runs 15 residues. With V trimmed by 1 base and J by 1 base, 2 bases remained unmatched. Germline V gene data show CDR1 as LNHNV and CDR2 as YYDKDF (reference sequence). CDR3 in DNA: TGTGCCACCAGCAGAGGGACAGGGAAGAACACTGAAGCTTTCTTT. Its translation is CATSRGTGKNTEAFF.

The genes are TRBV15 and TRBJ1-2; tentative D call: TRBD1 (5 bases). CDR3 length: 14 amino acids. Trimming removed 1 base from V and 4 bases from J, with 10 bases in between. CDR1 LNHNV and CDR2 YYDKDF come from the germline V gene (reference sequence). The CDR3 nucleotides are TGTGCCACCAGCAGAGGCCAGGGAGGCTATGGCTACACCTTC. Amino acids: CATSRGQGGYGYTF.

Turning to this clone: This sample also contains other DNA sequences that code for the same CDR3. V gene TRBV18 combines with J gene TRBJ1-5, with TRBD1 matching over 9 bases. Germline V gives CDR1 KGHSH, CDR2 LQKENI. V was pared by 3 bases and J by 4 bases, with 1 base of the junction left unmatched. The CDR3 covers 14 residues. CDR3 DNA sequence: TGTGCCAGCTCACCGGGGACAGGGAATCAGCCCCAGCATTTT. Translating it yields CASSPGTGNQPQHF.

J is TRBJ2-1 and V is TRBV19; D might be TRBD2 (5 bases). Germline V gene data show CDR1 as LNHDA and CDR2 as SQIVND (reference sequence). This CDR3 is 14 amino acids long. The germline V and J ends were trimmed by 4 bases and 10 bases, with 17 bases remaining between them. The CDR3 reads CASSTDSGRLEQFF. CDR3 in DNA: TGTGCCAGTAGTACGGACTCCGGGCGGTTAGAGCAGTTCTTC.

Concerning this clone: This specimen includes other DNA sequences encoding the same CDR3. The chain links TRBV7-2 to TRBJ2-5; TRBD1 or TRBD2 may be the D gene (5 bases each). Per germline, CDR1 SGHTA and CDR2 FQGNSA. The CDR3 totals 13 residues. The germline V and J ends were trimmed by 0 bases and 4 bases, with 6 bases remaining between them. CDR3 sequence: CASSLAGRETQYF. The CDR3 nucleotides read TGTGCCAGCAGCTTAGCGGGACGAGAGACCCAGTACTTC.

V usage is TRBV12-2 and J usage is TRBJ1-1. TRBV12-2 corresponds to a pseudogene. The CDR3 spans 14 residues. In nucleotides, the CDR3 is TGTGCAAGTCGCGCCTCGGTGGAGGACACTGAAGCTTTCTTT. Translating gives CASRASVEDTEAFF.

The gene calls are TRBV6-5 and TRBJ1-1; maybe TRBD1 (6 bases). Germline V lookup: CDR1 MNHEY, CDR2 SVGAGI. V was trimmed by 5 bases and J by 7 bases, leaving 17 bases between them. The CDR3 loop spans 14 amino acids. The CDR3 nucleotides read TGTGCCAGCAGTCACAGGGCGGCCCTCAGTGAAGCTTTCTTT. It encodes CASSHRAALSEAFF.

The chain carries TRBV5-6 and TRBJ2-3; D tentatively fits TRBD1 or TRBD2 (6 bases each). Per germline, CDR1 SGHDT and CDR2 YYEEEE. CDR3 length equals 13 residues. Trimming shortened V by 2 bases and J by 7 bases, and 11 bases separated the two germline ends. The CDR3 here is CASSFRGPYTQYF. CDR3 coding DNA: TGTGCCAGCAGCTTCCGGGGGCCTTATACGCAGTATTTT.

The CDR3 region has the DNA TGTGCCATCAGTGACCCAATTGATCCCTACGAGCAGTACTTC. Translation gives CAISDPIDPYEQYF. The chain is built from TRBV10-3 and TRBJ2-7; D call uncertain. Trimming removed 3 bases at V and 2 bases at J, with 11 bases between. Per germline, CDR1 ENHRY and CDR2 SYGVKD. The CDR3 totals 14 residues.

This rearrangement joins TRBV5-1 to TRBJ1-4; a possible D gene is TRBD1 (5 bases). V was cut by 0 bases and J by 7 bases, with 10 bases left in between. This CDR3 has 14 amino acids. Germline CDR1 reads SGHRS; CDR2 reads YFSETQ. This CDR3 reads CASSLGQLGEKLFF. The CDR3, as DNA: TGCGCCAGCAGCTTGGGACAGCTCGGTGAAAAACTGTTTTTT.

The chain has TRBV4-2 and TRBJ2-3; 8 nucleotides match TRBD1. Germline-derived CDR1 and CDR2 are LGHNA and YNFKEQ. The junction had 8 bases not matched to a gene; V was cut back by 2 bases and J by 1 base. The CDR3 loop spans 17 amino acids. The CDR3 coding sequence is TGTGCCAGCAGCCAAAAGGCGGCCAGGGGGCGCACAGATACGCAGTATTTT. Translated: CASSQKAARGRTDTQYF.

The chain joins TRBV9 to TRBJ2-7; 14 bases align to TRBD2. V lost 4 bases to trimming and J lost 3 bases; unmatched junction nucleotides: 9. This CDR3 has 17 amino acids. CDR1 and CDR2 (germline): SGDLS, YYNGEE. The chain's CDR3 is CASSPNVGTSGSYEQYF. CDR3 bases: TGTGCCAGCAGCCCAAACGTAGGGACTAGCGGGAGCTACGAGCAGTACTTC. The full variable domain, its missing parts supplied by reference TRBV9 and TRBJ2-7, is DSGVTQTPKHLITATGQRVTLRCSPRSGDLSVYWYQQSLDQGLQFLIQYYNGEERAKGNILERFSAQQFPDLHSELNLSSLELGDSALYFCASSPNVGTSGSYEQYFGPGTRLTVT.

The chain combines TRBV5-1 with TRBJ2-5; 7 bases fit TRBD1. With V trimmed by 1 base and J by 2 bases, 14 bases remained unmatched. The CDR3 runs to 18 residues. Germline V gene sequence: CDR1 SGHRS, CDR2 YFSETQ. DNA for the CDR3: TGCGCCAGCAGCTTGTACGAGTCAGGGGGAGTGCTTCAAGAGACCCAGTACTTC. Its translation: CASSLYESGGVLQETQYF.